A selection of T cell receptor beta chains follows, all from one sample in a study of blood T cells in healthy people across ages. TCRdb passed the 5' RACE reads through MiXCR, listing each CDR3 protein once. The sample has around 1.5 million distinct CDR3 sequences, approximately 40% seen once. The source material was blood. The receptors shown here come from a woman under 30 in good health. Each CDR3 is given with its conserved first and last residue. D genes are given only for firm matches. Expanded clones get a size class; other rows say once, few or many, or leave the size out.

cdr3_nt: TGTGCCAGCAGTTTAATAGGCGGTCCTTCGCCCCAGCATTTT; cdr3_aa: CASSLIGGPSPQHF; d_call: NA; v_call: TRBV12-3/TRBV12-4; clone_size: NA; j_call: TRBJ1-5
cdr3_nt: TGCAGTGCTAGAGTGGGACTAGCGAGGAATGAGCAGTTCTTC; cdr3_aa: CSARVGLARNEQFF; d_call: TRBD2; v_call: TRBV20-1; clone_size: few; j_call: TRBJ2-1
cdr3_nt: TGTGCCAGCAAGACCGCGGCGAACACTGAAGCTTTCTTT; cdr3_aa: CASKTAANTEAFF; d_call: NA; v_call: TRBV6-6; clone_size: once; j_call: TRBJ1-1
cdr3_nt: TGTGCCAGCAGTTTCCTGGCAGGGAACTATGGCTACACCTTC; cdr3_aa: CASSFLAGNYGYTF; d_call: NA; v_call: TRBV27; clone_size: NA; j_call: TRBJ1-2
cdr3_nt: TGTGCCAGCAGCCGCCTCGGGACAGGTGACGGCTACACCTTC; cdr3_aa: CASSRLGTGDGYTF; d_call: TRBD1; v_call: TRBV3-1; clone_size: NA; j_call: TRBJ1-2
cdr3_nt: TGCGCCAGCAGCTTGATGACAGGGGGAACCGGGGAGCTGTTTTTT; cdr3_aa: CASSLMTGGTGELFF; d_call: TRBD1; v_call: TRBV5-1; clone_size: NA; j_call: TRBJ2-2
cdr3_nt: TGCAGCGTTGAAGTTGGGAGACAGTACAATGAGCAGTACTTC; cdr3_aa: CSVEVGRQYNEQYF; d_call: NA; v_call: TRBV29-1; clone_size: few; j_call: TRBJ2-7
cdr3_nt: TGTGCCAGCAGCCAAGGTCCCCTTAGCAATCAGCCCCAGCATTTT; cdr3_aa: CASSQGPLSNQPQHF; d_call: NA; v_call: TRBV3-1; clone_size: few; j_call: TRBJ1-5
cdr3_nt: TGCGCCAGCAGCCAAGTGACGGGATCTACCTACAATGAGCAGTTCTTC; cdr3_aa: CASSQVTGSTYNEQFF; d_call: NA; v_call: TRBV4-1; clone_size: NA; j_call: TRBJ2-1
cdr3_nt: TGTGCCAGCAGTTACGTGGACGGGGGGAACACCGGGGAGCTGTTTTTT; cdr3_aa: CASSYVDGGNTGELFF; d_call: NA; v_call: TRBV27; clone_size: NA; j_call: TRBJ2-2
cdr3_nt: TGTGCCAGCAAGCGAGGGTGGAATTCACCCCTCCACTTT; cdr3_aa: CASKRGWNSPLHF; d_call: NA; v_call: TRBV2; clone_size: NA; j_call: TRBJ1-6
cdr3_nt: TGCGCCAGCAGCCAAGAAGTAAACGGGGAGCTGTTTTTT; cdr3_aa: CASSQEVNGELFF; d_call: NA; v_call: TRBV4-1; clone_size: few; j_call: TRBJ2-2
cdr3_nt: TGTGCCAGCAGCTCTTACCCTAGCGGTCGCACAGATACGCAGTATTTT; cdr3_aa: CASSSYPSGRTDTQYF; d_call: TRBD2; v_call: TRBV11-2; clone_size: few; j_call: TRBJ2-3
cdr3_nt: TGTGCCAGCAGCAACCCTTTGGCTAGCGGGATAATACGACAAGAGACCCAGTACTTC; cdr3_aa: CASSNPLASGIIRQETQYF; d_call: TRBD2; v_call: TRBV9; clone_size: NA; j_call: TRBJ2-5
cdr3_nt: TGTGCCAGCAGTTTCAGTGTCGATCCCAGAGGAGGTACGCAGTATTTT; cdr3_aa: CASSFSVDPRGGTQYF; d_call: NA; v_call: TRBV27; clone_size: NA; j_call: TRBJ2-3
cdr3_nt: TGCAGCGTTGAAGCGACTAGCGGGAGGGGGTATGAGCAGTACTTC; cdr3_aa: CSVEATSGRGYEQYF; d_call: TRBD2; v_call: TRBV29-1; clone_size: once; j_call: TRBJ2-5
cdr3_nt: TGCAGTGCGGCCCCAGCGGGAGCCCGCACAGATACGCAGTATTTT; cdr3_aa: CSAAPAGARTDTQYF; d_call: TRBD2; v_call: TRBV20-1; clone_size: NA; j_call: TRBJ2-3
cdr3_nt: TGTGCCAGCAGTGCCAGACAGGGGGCTTCCACAGATACGCAGTATTTT; cdr3_aa: CASSARQGASTDTQYF; d_call: TRBD1; v_call: TRBV6-1; clone_size: few; j_call: TRBJ2-3
cdr3_nt: TGTGCCAGCAGTGAACCGGGCTGGGGCGAGACCCAGTACTTC; cdr3_aa: CASSEPGWGETQYF; d_call: NA; v_call: TRBV6-1; clone_size: NA; j_call: TRBJ2-5
cdr3_nt: TGTGCCAGCAGCCGCGCTAGCGGGGTAGCAGATACGCAGTATTTT; cdr3_aa: CASSRASGVADTQYF; d_call: TRBD2; v_call: TRBV7-8; clone_size: few; j_call: TRBJ2-3
cdr3_nt: TGTGCCAGAGGGGAGGGTGAAGTAGCTGGGGCCAACGTCCTGACTTTC; cdr3_aa: CARGEGEVAGANVLTF; d_call: TRBD2; v_call: TRBV6-4; clone_size: NA; j_call: TRBJ2-6
cdr3_nt: TGTGCCAGCAGTGCTTTCGGGACAGGGGCGTATGGCTACACCTTC; cdr3_aa: CASSAFGTGAYGYTF; d_call: TRBD1; v_call: TRBV27; clone_size: NA; j_call: TRBJ1-2
cdr3_nt: TGTGCCAGCAGCTCAGGGGGGACTAGCGGTATCCAAGAGACCCAGTACTTC; cdr3_aa: CASSSGGTSGIQETQYF; d_call: TRBD2; v_call: TRBV7-9; clone_size: few; j_call: TRBJ2-5
cdr3_nt: TGCGCCAGCAGCTTGGGCAGGACCCCCTACTATGGCTACACCTTC; cdr3_aa: CASSLGRTPYYGYTF; d_call: NA; v_call: TRBV5-1; clone_size: NA; j_call: TRBJ1-2
cdr3_nt: TGTGCCAGCACCTCTGCCGGGACTAGCACAGATACGCAGTATTTT; cdr3_aa: CASTSAGTSTDTQYF; d_call: NA; v_call: TRBV2; clone_size: NA; j_call: TRBJ2-3
cdr3_nt: TGTGCCAGCAGCCTAGGAGCAGATAGCAATCAGCCCCAGCATTTT; cdr3_aa: CASSLGADSNQPQHF; d_call: NA; v_call: TRBV25-1; clone_size: few; j_call: TRBJ1-5
cdr3_nt: TGTGCCAGCAAACCGGGACTAGCGGAGTACGAGCAGTACTTC; cdr3_aa: CASKPGLAEYEQYF; d_call: TRBD2; v_call: TRBV6-1; clone_size: NA; j_call: TRBJ2-7
cdr3_nt: TGCGCCAGCAGCCAGCAGGTCAGGACTAGCGCTTTCAATGAGCAGTTCTTC; cdr3_aa: CASSQQVRTSAFNEQFF; d_call: TRBD2; v_call: TRBV4-1; clone_size: few; j_call: TRBJ2-1
cdr3_nt: TGCAGTGCTAGAACCACAGGGAGCTATGGCTACACCTTC; cdr3_aa: CSARTTGSYGYTF; d_call: NA; v_call: TRBV20-1; clone_size: NA; j_call: TRBJ1-2
cdr3_nt: TGTGCCAGCAGCTTCCCCCCGGGACAGGGCTGGAATGAGCAGTACTTC; cdr3_aa: CASSFPPGQGWNEQYF; d_call: TRBD1; v_call: TRBV7-2; clone_size: NA; j_call: TRBJ2-5
cdr3_nt: TGTGCCAGCAGCCAAGATAACAGGGGAGGGTGGACTGAAGCTTTCTTT; cdr3_aa: CASSQDNRGGWTEAFF; d_call: TRBD1; v_call: TRBV3-1; clone_size: few; j_call: TRBJ1-1
cdr3_nt: TGTGCCAGCAGTTATACCCCCCGGGATCCTGGGAATCAGCCCCAGCATTTT; cdr3_aa: CASSYTPRDPGNQPQHF; d_call: NA; v_call: TRBV28; clone_size: few; j_call: TRBJ1-5
cdr3_nt: TGTGCCAGCAGCTTGGGACTAGCGGGAGAAGTTTACAATGAGCAGTACTTC; cdr3_aa: CASSLGLAGEVYNEQYF; d_call: TRBD2; v_call: TRBV7-8; clone_size: NA; j_call: TRBJ2-7
cdr3_nt: TGCGCCAGCAGCTTGGATCCAGGACCGTGGGAGCAGTACTTC; cdr3_aa: CASSLDPGPWEQYF; d_call: NA; v_call: TRBV5-1; clone_size: NA; j_call: TRBJ2-7
cdr3_nt: TGTGCCAGCCTCCCGGGGGGCGGCCCTGAAGCTTTCTTT; cdr3_aa: CASLPGGGPEAFF; d_call: NA; v_call: TRBV6-5; clone_size: NA; j_call: TRBJ1-1
cdr3_nt: TGTGCCAGCAGTCCCTTCTACCGGGACAAGTTCTACGAGCAGTACTTC; cdr3_aa: CASSPFYRDKFYEQYF; d_call: NA; v_call: TRBV6-2/TRBV6-3; clone_size: few; j_call: TRBJ2-7
cdr3_nt: TGTGCCAGCTCCCTCTGGGAGGGAGCGTCCTACGAGCAGTACTTC; cdr3_aa: CASSLWEGASYEQYF; d_call: TRBD2; v_call: TRBV18; clone_size: NA; j_call: TRBJ2-7
cdr3_nt: TGTGCCAGCAGCTTAGGCTGGATTTTAGCGGGGGGAACGTACAATGAGCAGTTCTTC; cdr3_aa: CASSLGWILAGGTYNEQFF; d_call: TRBD2; v_call: TRBV7-2; clone_size: NA; j_call: TRBJ2-1
cdr3_nt: TGCGCCAGCAGCCAAGTGGGGGACTATGGCTACACCTTC; cdr3_aa: CASSQVGDYGYTF; d_call: NA; v_call: TRBV4-1; clone_size: NA; j_call: TRBJ1-2
cdr3_nt: TGTGTCAGCAGCGCATCCGGGGCAGCTAACTATGGCTACACCTTC; cdr3_aa: CVSSASGAANYGYTF; d_call: NA; v_call: TRBV6-5; clone_size: once; j_call: TRBJ1-2
cdr3_nt: TGTGCCAGCAGCTCGCTCCTAGCGGGGTTCACAGATACGCAGTATTTT; cdr3_aa: CASSSLLAGFTDTQYF; d_call: TRBD2; v_call: TRBV11-2; clone_size: NA; j_call: TRBJ2-3
cdr3_nt: TGCGCCAGCAGCATGGAGGCAGTTGCCTACGAGCAGTACTTC; cdr3_aa: CASSMEAVAYEQYF; d_call: NA; v_call: TRBV5-1; clone_size: few; j_call: TRBJ2-7
cdr3_nt: TGTGCCAGCAGCCCTTCTCTGCCGGGACTAGCGGGGCTGGAGGATACGCAGTATTTT; cdr3_aa: CASSPSLPGLAGLEDTQYF; d_call: TRBD2; v_call: TRBV28; clone_size: NA; j_call: TRBJ2-3
cdr3_nt: TGTGCCAGCAGCCAAGATCGGCTAGCGATAAACATTCAGTACTTC; cdr3_aa: CASSQDRLAINIQYF; d_call: NA; v_call: TRBV4-2; clone_size: NA; j_call: TRBJ2-4
cdr3_nt: TGCGCCAGCAGCCAAGACGCCTCGGCAGGAGAAGAGACCCAGTACTTC; cdr3_aa: CASSQDASAGEETQYF; d_call: NA; v_call: TRBV4-1; clone_size: NA; j_call: TRBJ2-5
cdr3_nt: TGTGCCAGCAGCCGCCCCCGGGACAGCTACGAGCAGTACTTC; cdr3_aa: CASSRPRDSYEQYF; d_call: TRBD1; v_call: TRBV12-3/TRBV12-4; clone_size: NA; j_call: TRBJ2-7
cdr3_nt: TGTGCCAGCAGTCGATCGGGGGTTCTCAATTCACCCCTCCACTTT; cdr3_aa: CASSRSGVLNSPLHF; d_call: NA; v_call: TRBV6-5; clone_size: NA; j_call: TRBJ1-6
cdr3_nt: TGCGCCAACAGCTTGAGTTATGAGCAGTTCTTC; cdr3_aa: CANSLSYEQFF; d_call: NA; v_call: TRBV5-1; clone_size: NA; j_call: TRBJ2-1
cdr3_nt: TGCGCCAGCAGCTTGGTCGGGACAGGGGGCGGAACTGAAGCTTTCTTT; cdr3_aa: CASSLVGTGGGTEAFF; d_call: TRBD1; v_call: TRBV5-1; clone_size: NA; j_call: TRBJ1-1
cdr3_nt: TGTGCCAGCAGCCAAGGGGCGTCTGTTTCCGTGCCCCAGCATTTT; cdr3_aa: CASSQGASVSVPQHF; d_call: NA; v_call: TRBV4-2; clone_size: few; j_call: TRBJ1-5
cdr3_nt: TGTGCCAGCACGGCCGTAGCGGGCGATGAGCAGTTCTTC; cdr3_aa: CASTAVAGDEQFF; d_call: TRBD2; v_call: TRBV7-7; clone_size: few; j_call: TRBJ2-1
cdr3_nt: TGTGCCAGCAGCCAAGAACTTTATCGGCAGGGCCCAGATACGCAGTATTTT; cdr3_aa: CASSQELYRQGPDTQYF; d_call: NA; v_call: TRBV3-1; clone_size: few; j_call: TRBJ2-3
cdr3_nt: TGTGCCAGCAGCCAGGACAGGTGGGGCACTGAAGCTTTCTTT; cdr3_aa: CASSQDRWGTEAFF; d_call: TRBD1; v_call: TRBV3-1; clone_size: NA; j_call: TRBJ1-1
cdr3_nt: TGTGCCAGCAGCATCACCGGGACAGTTTACGAGCAGTACTTC; cdr3_aa: CASSITGTVYEQYF; d_call: TRBD1; v_call: TRBV7-2; clone_size: NA; j_call: TRBJ2-7